This T cell receptor (beta chain) was observed in a study of shared clonotypes between healthy human individuals. The naive CD8 fraction comprised CD45RO-negative cells positively selected for CCR7 and excluded terminally differentiated effector memory CD45RA+ cells. All participating donors were Caucasian adults from Nashville, Tennessee. Generated by immunoSEQ multiplex PCR, the TCRdb table keeps only in-frame clones and is missing some. This sample yields about 2,100,000 clones, of which around 93% are seen a single time; about 1.5% belongs to the top ten. The CDR3 consists of 19 residues. CDR1 and CDR2 (germline): LGHNA, YSLEER. The V and J ends lost 1 base and 0 bases, in that order; junction bases with no gene match: 10.

This chain connects TRBV4-3 to TRBJ2-1, with 9 bases identical to TRBD2. This TCR came from a man between 18 and 35 years old in good health. Some clones in this sample may be carry-over from other donors' samples. Material for sequencing was naive CD8+ T cells from PBMCs. The CDR3 DNA reads as TGCGCCAGCAGCCAAGTAGTGACTAGCGGCCAAAGCTCCTACAATGAGCAGTTCTTC. Protein product: CASSQVVTSGQSSYNEQFF.